This passage covers 25 T cell receptor beta chains from one sample sequenced in a study of T cell responses to AZD1222 COVID-19 vaccine. Libraries were prepared by immunoSEQ multiplex PCR; TCRdb keeps only in-frame clonotypes and omits some of them. The sample carries 150,000 to 200,000 clones, roughly 88% recorded once. Sequenced here: peripheral blood, sampled on day 0 of AZD1222 vaccination. The receptors shown here come from an adult in good health.

This sequence joins TRBV6-6 and TRBJ2-1, with 7 nucleotides matching TRBD1. The CDR3 is 15 amino acids. The germline CDR1 and CDR2 sequences are MNHNY and SVGAGI (reference sequence). The J segment lost 7 bases and the V segment lost 4 bases, leaving 10 bases of the junction unmatched. Written as DNA, the CDR3 is TGTGCCAGCAGTTTCGCGACAGGGTGGTCGAATGAGCAGTTCTTC. Translating gives CASSFATGWSNEQFF.

The V and J genes are TRBV12-2 and TRBJ2-7; TRBD2 is the table's D call and was not checked against the DNA. TRBV12-2 is annotated as a pseudogene. The CDR3 is 16 amino acids. For the CDR3, the DNA is TGTGCAAGTCGCTTAGTTGCCGGGAGGGACTCCTACGAGCAGTACTTC. Amino acid sequence: CASRLVAGRDSYEQYF.

This clone was recorded once. The chain combines TRBV7-9 with TRBJ2-7; 11 nucleotides line up with TRBD2. This CDR3 has 13 amino acids. Germline CDR1 and CDR2: SEHNR and FQNEAQ (reference sequence). Germline trimming cut 6 bases from V and 3 bases from J; bases unmatched to any gene: 1. The CDR3 DNA follows: TGTGCCAGCAGGACTAGCGGGAACTACGAGCAGTACTTC. It is translated as CASRTSGNYEQYF.

Worth noting for this clone: An end of the junction does not agree with germline; a read error may underlie this. The chain joins TRBV19 to TRBJ2-7; TRBD2 might be the D (6 bases). Per germline, CDR1 LNHDA and CDR2 SQIVND (reference sequence). The CDR3 covers 13 residues. The CDR3 loop reads CASSSGAGYEQYF. The CDR3 DNA sequence: TGTGCCAGCAGTAGCGGAGCGGGCTACGAGCAGTACTTC.

The gene calls are TRBV4-2 and TRBJ1-1; possibly TRBD1 for D (5 bases). V dropped 3 bases and J dropped 1 base, with 9 bases sitting between them. The CDR3 loop spans 14 amino acids. CDR1 and CDR2 from the germline V gene are LGHNA and YNFKEQ. CDR3 protein: CASSHLDRNTEAFF. The CDR3 bases are TGTGCCAGCAGCCATCTTGACAGGAACACTGAAGCTTTCTTT.

This chain uses TRBV27 with TRBJ2-3; the D gene is possibly TRBD1 (5 bases). The CDR3 has 16 residues. The germline V gene has CDR1 MNHEY and CDR2 SMNVEV (reference sequence). Trimming removed 0 bases from V and 3 bases from J, with 13 bases in between. The CDR3 DNA reads as TGTGCCAGCAGTTTATCAGGGGCGCTTGGGACAGATACGCAGTATTTT. It translates to CASSLSGALGTDTQYF.

The chain has TRBV2 and TRBJ2-1, with no clear D. The CDR3 is made up of 15 amino acids. Germline V gene sequence: CDR1 SNHLY, CDR2 FYNNEI. The V gene lost 5 bases and the J gene lost 4 bases, with 15 bases spanning the gap. CDR3 sequence (DNA): TGTGCCAGCAGTATTGACGGCGCGCGATACAATGAGCAGTTCTTC. It yields the protein CASSIDGARYNEQFF.

The sample holds one count of this clone. The CDR3 coding sequence is TGTGCCAGCAGTTCGAGCGGGGGTCGCACAGATACGCAGTATTTT. Translation gives CASSSSGGRTDTQYF. V and J are TRBV27 and TRBJ2-3, with 8 nucleotides matching TRBD2. CDR3 length: 15 residues. V lost 4 bases to trimming and J lost 1 base; unmatched junction nucleotides: 4. In germline, CDR1 is MNHEY, CDR2 SMNVEV (reference sequence).

The chain employs TRBV28 and TRBJ1-5; TRBD1 aligns across 7 bases. J gave up 4 bases and V 7 bases, and 10 bases lay outside the gene matches. This CDR3 has 15 amino acids. CDR1 and CDR2 (germline): MDHEN, SYDVKM. The CDR3 DNA is TGTGCCAGCATCCCCGGAGGGGGCGGGAATCAGCCCCAGCATTTT. This codes for CASIPGGGGNQPQHF.

This clone was seen a single time. The V call is TRBV5-4, the J call TRBJ1-2, with D hard to call. The CDR3 contains 13 residues. With 5 bases removed from V and 4 bases from J, the gap between germline ends came to 12 bases. CDR1 SGHNT and CDR2 YYREEE come from the germline V gene (reference sequence). The CDR3: CASSHPASYGYTF. The CDR3 region has the DNA TGTGCCAGCAGTCACCCGGCCTCCTATGGCTACACCTTC.

The V gene is TRBV24-1, the J gene TRBJ2-5; no reliable D call. CDR3 length equals 14 residues. Per the germline V gene, CDR1 is KGHDR and CDR2 is SFDVKD. Trimming took 0 bases from V and 7 from J, leaving 11 bases between them. The CDR3 DNA sequence: TGTGCCACCAGTGATTTGGGGTCGACGGGGACCCAGTACTTC. Protein sequence: CATSDLGSTGTQYF.

The rearrangement uses TRBV9 and TRBJ1-5; D might be TRBD1 (5 bases). Looked up from germline, CDR1 is SGDLS and CDR2 is YYNGEE. Trimming took off 4 bases at V and 8 bases at J, with 16 bases between the two ends. The length of the CDR3 is 14 residues. The CDR3 reads CASSPAGEIKPQHF. The CDR3 nucleotides are TGTGCCAGCAGCCCGGCGGGGGAAATCAAGCCCCAGCATTTT.

This sequence joins TRBV6-6 and TRBJ2-4; D unclear. The length of the CDR3 is 15 residues. Germline V gives CDR1 MNHNY, CDR2 SVGAGI (reference sequence). The V end was cut by 5 bases, the J end by 7 bases, with 18 bases between. This chain's CDR3 is CASSPAVTNRNIQYF. The CDR3 DNA follows: TGTGCCAGCAGTCCCGCCGTGACAAATCGTAACATTCAGTACTTC.

V usage is TRBV5-8 and J usage is TRBJ1-1, with TRBD1 as a possible D gene (5 bases). This CDR3 spans 14 amino acids. Germline CDR1 SGHTS, CDR2 YDEGEE. V lost 1 base and J lost 5, with 12 bases in between. The CDR3 loop is CASSLLGGETEAFF. DNA of the CDR3: TGTGCCAGCAGCTTGTTGGGGGGAGAAACTGAAGCTTTCTTT.

The chain uses TRBV29-1 and TRBJ2-2; D not certain. The CDR3 contains 15 residues. From germline, CDR1 is SQVTM and CDR2 ANQGSEA. V dropped 1 base and J dropped 1 base, with 10 bases sitting between them. The CDR3 here is CSVEGRDKNTGELFF. The CDR3 coding sequence is TGCAGCGTTGAAGGTCGTGACAAGAACACCGGGGAGCTGTTTTTT.

This clone was observed a handful of times. The chain recombines TRBV7-2 with TRBJ2-7; possibly TRBD1 or TRBD2 for D (6 bases each). Deletions cut 1 base from V and 10 bases from J, with 14 bases between. Germline CDR1 reads SGHTA; CDR2 reads FQGNSA. This CDR3 is built from 13 residues. The DNA of the CDR3 is TGTGCCAGCAGCTTAGGCGGGACAACACCTCAGTACTTC. It specifies CASSLGGTTPQYF.

This clone appeared once. The chain links TRBV27 to TRBJ2-5; D possibly corresponds to TRBD2 (5 bases). The V end lost 5 bases, the J end lost 5 bases, and 12 bases lay between the germline ends. The CDR3 is made up of 13 amino acids. Germline CDR1 MNHEY, CDR2 SMNVEV (reference sequence). CDR3 sequence (DNA): TGTGCCAGCAGTGAGACGGGGTGGGAGACCCAGTACTTC. It codes for CASSETGWETQYF.

The CDR3 reads CASSVTGLNQPQHF. The DNA of the CDR3 is TGTGCCAGCAGCGTGACAGGGCTCAATCAGCCCCAGCATTTT. J is TRBJ1-5 and V is TRBV9, with 7 bases matching TRBD1. The CDR3 loop spans 14 amino acids. With V trimmed by 2 bases and J by 3 bases, 2 bases remained unmatched. Germline values: CDR1 SGDLS, CDR2 YYNGEE.

The CDR3 nucleotides are TGTGCCAGCAGCTTAACTATGTCCTTAGAGAACACTGAAGCTTTCTTT. Its protein product is CASSLTMSLENTEAFF. This rearrangement joins TRBV7-9 to TRBJ1-1; D uncertain. The CDR3 is 16 amino acids. The germline V gene has CDR1 SEHNR and CDR2 FQNEAQ (reference sequence). The germline V and J ends were trimmed by 2 bases and 1 base, with 14 bases remaining between them.

The chain links TRBV5-1 to TRBJ1-1; weak D call: TRBD1 (5 bases). Germline V gives CDR1 SGHRS, CDR2 YFSETQ. CDR3 size: 13 residues. V shed 6 bases and J shed 7 bases, with 16 bases lying between them. The DNA of the CDR3 is TGCGCCAGCACCACATCAGGGTCGGGTGAAGCTTTCTTT. It encodes CASTTSGSGEAFF.

The chain couples TRBV5-1 to TRBJ1-3; a possible D gene is TRBD1 (5 bases). Trimming cost V 4 bases and J 2 bases, with 16 bases left between them. The germline gives CDR1 SGHRS, CDR2 YFSETQ. The CDR3 sequence is 16 residues long. The CDR3 DNA is TGCGCCAGCAGCCCCATGGGTGGGGGTGCTGGAAACACCATATATTTT. It encodes CASSPMGGGAGNTIYF.

The chain carries TRBV10-2 and TRBJ1-2; possibly TRBD1 for D (6 bases). The CDR3 sequence is 12 residues long. V lost 10 bases and J lost 3, with 12 bases in between. Germline values: CDR1 WSHSY, CDR2 SAAADI. As DNA, the CDR3 is TGCGCCACGAGGGGGAGGGACTATGGCTACACCTTC. This sequence encodes CATRGRDYGYTF.

This clone was recorded only once. V is TRBV5-4 and J is TRBJ2-5; TRBD2 matches 7 bases. J gave up 2 bases and V 3 bases, and 4 bases lay outside the gene matches. Germline CDR1 reads SGHNT; CDR2 reads YYREEE (reference sequence). This CDR3 has 14 amino acids. The CDR3 DNA follows: TGTGCCAGCAGCTCCGCTAGCGGACAAGAGACCCAGTACTTC. Translating gives CASSSASGQETQYF.

This clone was detected once. The rearrangement uses TRBV5-4 and TRBJ2-5; 8 bases match TRBD2. CDR3 size: 17 residues. V shed 4 bases and J 4 bases; nucleotides not matched to a gene: 15. The germline V gene encodes CDR1 SGHNT and CDR2 YYREEE (reference sequence). The DNA of the CDR3 is TGTGCCAGCAGCGCTGCCCCGGCGGGGGCGGGGGGAGAGACCCAGTACTTC. Residues: CASSAAPAGAGGETQYF.

The V call is TRBV19, the J call TRBJ1-2, with a possible D match to TRBD1 (6 bases). The CDR3 spans 15 residues. Germline CDR1 and CDR2: LNHDA and SQIVND (reference sequence). Trimming shortened V by 5 bases and J by 6 bases, and 19 bases separated the two germline ends. In DNA form, the CDR3 reads TGTGCCAGTAGTCTCGGGACTCGGGGGCAGGATGGCTACACCTTC. Translation: CASSLGTRGQDGYTF.